Each of the 11 T cell receptor beta chains below was sequenced from the same sample in a study of a mutant IDH1 vaccine in newly diagnosed glioma. For these TCRs, the target antigens are not known. Clones were read by immunoSEQ multiplex PCR, and TCRdb kept only the in-frame ones, dropping some. The sample holds tens of thousands of clones, less than 90% seen once. Indicated time point: week 47, end of study. Every vaccine dose comprised 300 ug of mutant IDH1 20-mer peptide plus topical imiquimod. Source: PBMCs, taken from a glioma patient whose treatment included an IDH1 peptide vaccine. These receptor sequences come from a woman in her forties or fifties with glioma.

V gene TRBV13 combines with J gene TRBJ1-5; 7 bases line up with TRBD1. Trimming took 4 bases from V and 6 from J; bases not matched to a gene: 6. Germline V CDR1 and CDR2: PRHDT, FYEKMQ (reference sequence). This CDR3 is built from 14 residues. The CDR3 is CASSSRQGGQPQHF. DNA for the CDR3: TGTGCCAGCAGCTCCCGACAGGGAGGTCAGCCCCAGCATTTT.

This clone is a singleton in its sample. The genes are TRBV5-4 and TRBJ2-7; TRBD2 might be the D (5 bases). The CDR3 spans 15 residues. The ends were cut back, 0 bases at V and 1 base at J, with 11 bases in the middle. Germline CDR1 is SGHNT and CDR2 is YYREEE (reference sequence). The CDR3 protein is CASSLGQRASYEQYF. CDR3 DNA: TGTGCCAGCAGCTTGGGGCAGAGGGCATCCTACGAGCAGTACTTC.

This clone has only a few counts. This chain connects TRBV25-1 to TRBJ2-2; TRBD1 might be the D (5 bases). The CDR3 consists of 13 residues. Between the trimmed V and J ends, which lost 3 bases and 4 bases, there was a span of 6 bases. CDR1 is MGHDK and CDR2 is SYGVNS in the germline V gene. The CDR3 here is CASSDQGTGELFF. The DNA for the CDR3 is TGTGCCAGCAGTGACCAGGGCACCGGGGAGCTGTTTTTT.

The chain carries TRBV7-2 and TRBJ2-7; 11 bases map to TRBD1. Germline loops: CDR1 SGHTA, CDR2 FQGNSA. The CDR3 length is 15 residues. Unmatched junction bases numbered 5, after V lost 7 bases and J lost 0 bases. The CDR3 nucleotides read TGTGCCAGCACCCTGGGACAGGGGGTCTCCTACGAGCAGTACTTC. The encoded protein is CASTLGQGVSYEQYF.

The CDR3 nucleotides read TGTGCCAGAACCCTAAAGGGACGGCTTGCCTACGAGCAGTACTTC. The encoded protein is CARTLKGRLAYEQYF. The chain uses TRBV5-3 and TRBJ2-7, with D perhaps matching TRBD1 or TRBD2 (5 bases each). TRBV5-3 is assigned to the ORF class and has an uncertain function. V gave up 6 bases and J gave up 2 bases, with 18 bases separating them. This CDR3 has 15 amino acids.

The chain uses TRBV18 and TRBJ2-7; TRBD1 matches 10 bases. Trimming at V came to 8 bases and at J to 6 bases, leaving 10 bases not matched to a gene. The CDR3 has 14 residues. CDR1 and CDR2 from the germline V gene are KGHSH and LQKENI. In DNA form, the CDR3 reads TGTGCCAGCCAACCGGGACAGGGGCCTGGCGAGCAGTACTTC. Protein product: CASQPGQGPGEQYF. The full variable domain, rest sourced from reference TRBV18 and TRBJ2-7, is NAGVMQNPRHLVRRRGQEARLRCSPMKGHSHVYWYRQLPEEGLKFMVYLQKENIIDESGMPKERFSAEFPKEGPSILRIQQVVRGDSAAYFCASQPGQGPGEQYFGPGTRLTVT.

V and J are TRBV27 and TRBJ1-6; D not resolved. The CDR3 totals 15 residues. V was trimmed by 3 bases and J by 7 bases, leaving 13 bases between them. Looked up from germline, CDR1 is MNHEY and CDR2 is SMNVEV (reference sequence). Here the CDR3 reads CASSFGARWNSPLHF. Written as DNA, the CDR3 is TGTGCCAGCAGTTTCGGCGCCCGGTGGAATTCACCCCTCCACTTT.

The CDR3 reads CASSLVEGVYGYTF. The CDR3 nucleotides are TGCGCCAGCAGCTTAGTTGAGGGAGTCTATGGCTACACCTTC. The chain employs TRBV5-1 and TRBJ1-2, with D hard to call. V lost 2 bases to trimming and J lost 4 bases, with 12 bases between them. The CDR3 consists of 14 residues. Germline V CDR1 and CDR2: SGHRS, YFSETQ.

V and J are TRBV6-5 and TRBJ1-3; TRBD1 matches at 7 bases. Germline V gives CDR1 MNHEY, CDR2 SVGAGI. This CDR3 is 15 amino acids long. V lost 7 bases, J lost 4 bases, and 10 bases stayed unmatched. As DNA, the CDR3 is TGTGCCAGCACCTACGGGGCACAGGGGGGAAACACCATATATTTT. This codes for CASTYGAQGGNTIYF.

The J gene is TRBJ1-1, the V gene TRBV5-6, with D possibly matching TRBD1 (5 bases). Trimming cost V 4 bases and J 1 base, with 11 bases left between them. The CDR3 is 14 amino acids. Germline-derived CDR1 and CDR2 are SGHDT and YYEEEE. In DNA form, the CDR3 reads TGTGCCAGCAGCCGTCGAGGGGAGAACACTGAAGCTTTCTTT. This encodes CASSRRGENTEAFF.

V and J are TRBV6-4 and TRBJ1-1, with 8 bases aligning to TRBD1. V was clipped by 9 bases and J by 4 bases; unmatched bases: 7. Germline values: CDR1 MRHNA, CDR2 SNTAGT. The CDR3 runs to 13 residues. The CDR3 nucleotides are TGTGCCAGGACCCGGGACAGGAGCACTGAAGCTTTCTTT. It translates to CARTRDRSTEAFF.